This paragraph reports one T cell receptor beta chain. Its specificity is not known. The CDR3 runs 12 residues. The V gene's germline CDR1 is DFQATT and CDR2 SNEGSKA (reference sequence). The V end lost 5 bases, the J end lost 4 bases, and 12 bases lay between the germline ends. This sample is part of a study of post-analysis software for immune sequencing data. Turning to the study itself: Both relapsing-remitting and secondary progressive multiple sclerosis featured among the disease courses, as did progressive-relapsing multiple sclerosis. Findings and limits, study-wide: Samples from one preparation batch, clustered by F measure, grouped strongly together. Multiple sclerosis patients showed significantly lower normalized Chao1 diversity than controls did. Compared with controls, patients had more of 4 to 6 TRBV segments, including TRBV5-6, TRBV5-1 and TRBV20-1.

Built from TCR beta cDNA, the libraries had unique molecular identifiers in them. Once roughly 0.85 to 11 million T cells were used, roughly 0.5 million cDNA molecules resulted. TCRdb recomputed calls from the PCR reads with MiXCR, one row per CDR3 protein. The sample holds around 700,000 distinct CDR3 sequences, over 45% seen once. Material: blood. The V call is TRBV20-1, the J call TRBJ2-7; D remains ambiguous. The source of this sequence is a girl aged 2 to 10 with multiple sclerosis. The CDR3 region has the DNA TGCAGTGCTCAAAGTAGGCAGTACGAGCAGTACTTC. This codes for CSAQSRQYEQYF.